The TCR beta chain under discussion was sequenced for a study of T cell clusters in autoimmune cytopenias. The study's findings and limits: Exclusive TRB clusters were around 3-fold more numerous in healthy donors than in active autoimmune hepatitis.

Its frequency marks this clonotype as medium-sized. Its antigen is still unknown. TRB rearrangements were amplified by touch-down multiplex PCR with mixed TRB-A/B primers. TCRdb reanalyzed the multiplex PCR reads, giving one entry per CDR3 protein sequence and no DNA. The sample holds roughly 6,200 distinct CDR3 sequences. Germline CDR1 reads MNHNS; CDR2 reads SASEGT. The CDR3 has 15 residues. TRB amplification used around 270 ng of peripheral blood genomic DNA. These data were likewise used in another study, on T cell repertoires in aging, cancer and after chemotherapy. That report notes: Healthy donor repertoires were recorded over several months to years and showed clear clonal overlap. Rebound thymic output was suggested by rising median generation probability during chemotherapy in each cancer cohort. The repertoire data cannot show anything about immunological memory following chemotherapy.

The rearrangement joins TRBV6-1 to TRBJ2-7; TCRdb calls TRBD1, which cannot be checked without DNA. Sequenced sample: peripheral blood. The receptor comes from a human donor in good health. The CDR3 sequence: CASSLGQGSSYEQYF.